These 14 T cell receptor beta chains originate from one sample sequenced in a study of T-cell reconstitution after alpha-beta-depleted transplantation in children. Unique molecular identifiers were incorporated when the TCRbeta library was constructed. One entry per CDR3 protein, called by TCRdb with MiXCR from the PCR reads. The sample has some 200,000 distinct CDR3 sequences, 9% to 10% seen once; the top ten hold approximately 4.7%. The source material was PBMCs from the stem cell graft donor, sampled from the stem cell graft. The receptors here all came from a human donor who donated a stem cell graft to a child with SCID.

This clonotype was recorded at least ten times. V is TRBV12-3 or TRBV12-4 and J is TRBJ1-2, with D maybe TRBD1 (5 bases). Trimming removed 6 bases from V and 4 bases from J, with 18 bases in between. The CDR3 has 15 residues. This CDR3 reads CASSKDRGGGYGYTF. CDR3 DNA: TGTGCCAGCAGCAAAGATAGGGGCGGAGGCTATGGCTACACCTTC.

This clonotype was observed at least ten times. The chain uses TRBV20-1 and TRBJ1-2, with D unresolved. This CDR3 is 11 amino acids long. CDR1 and CDR2 from the germline V gene are DFQATT and SNEGSKA (reference sequence). The CDR3 here is CSAGVNYGYTF. CDR3 DNA sequence: TGCAGCGCTGGAGTGAACTATGGCTACACCTTC.

This clonotype came up a few times. V is TRBV28 and J is TRBJ2-5, with 11 bases aligning to TRBD2. This CDR3 is 15 amino acids long. The germline gives CDR1 MDHEN, CDR2 SYDVKM. Trimming removed 3 bases from V and 4 bases from J; junction bases left unmatched: 4. The CDR3 protein is CASSFVAGGSETQYF. CDR3 DNA: TGTGCCAGCAGTTTTGTAGCGGGGGGGTCAGAGACCCAGTACTTC.

This clonotype was counted at least ten times. As DNA, the CDR3 is TGTGCCAGCAGCCTCAGCGGGACCTCCTACGAGCAGTACTTC. This codes for CASSLSGTSYEQYF. The genes are TRBV7-2 and TRBJ2-7; 7 nucleotides match TRBD2. The germline CDR1 and CDR2 sequences are SGHTA and FQGNSA. This CDR3 has 14 residues. V lost 5 bases, J lost 0 bases, and 4 bases stayed unmatched.

In this sample, this clonotype turned up many times. The chain employs TRBV7-2 and TRBJ1-2; 9 bases line up with TRBD1. This CDR3 spans 15 amino acids. Looked up from germline, CDR1 is SGHTA and CDR2 is FQGNSA. V trimming: 1 base; J trimming: 4 bases; junction bases outside the gene matches: 4. The CDR3 loop is CASSLVTGGSYGYTF. The DNA of the CDR3 is TGTGCCAGCAGCTTAGTGACAGGGGGGTCCTATGGCTACACCTTC.

The CDR3 loop reads CASTLLAGSGNNEQFF. The CDR3 coding sequence is TGTGCCAGCACCCTATTAGCGGGGAGCGGGAACAATGAGCAGTTCTTC. The chain links TRBV27 to TRBJ2-1, with 8 positions matching TRBD2. This CDR3 is built from 16 residues. Unmatched junction bases numbered 13, after V lost 7 bases and J lost 5 bases. Germline values: CDR1 MNHEY, CDR2 SMNVEV (reference sequence).

This clonotype has at least ten counts. J is TRBJ2-7 and V is TRBV10-2; no clear D gene. V dropped 0 bases and J dropped 3 bases, with 0 bases sitting between them. CDR1 and CDR2 (germline): WSHSY, SAAADI. This CDR3 has 11 amino acids. The DNA for the CDR3 is TGCGCCAGCAGTGAGTCCTACGAGCAGTACTTC. Protein product: CASSESYEQYF.

This clonotype was picked up many times. J is TRBJ2-4 and V is TRBV4-3; tentatively, D is TRBD1 or TRBD2 (5 bases each). Trimming shortened V by 4 bases and J by 9 bases, and 16 bases separated the two germline ends. Germline CDR1 is LGHNA and CDR2 is YSLEER. This CDR3 is 14 amino acids long. The CDR3 DNA is TGCGCCAGCAGCCTTAGGACATTCGGAGGCATTCAGTACTTC. Residues: CASSLRTFGGIQYF.

Many counts were recorded for this clonotype. V usage is TRBV28 and J usage is TRBJ2-7, with TRBD2 matching over 8 bases. The CDR3 loop spans 15 amino acids. Germline-derived CDR1 and CDR2 are MDHEN and SYDVKM. J lost 0 bases, V lost 6 bases, and 7 bases had no gene match. CDR3 sequence reads: CASRGQGTSSYEQYF. In DNA, the CDR3 is TGTGCCAGCAGGGGGCAAGGGACTAGCTCCTACGAGCAGTACTTC.

This clonotype has at least ten counts. V is TRBV20-1 and J is TRBJ2-5, with 9 bases identical to TRBD2. Germline V gene lookup returns CDR1 DFQATT and CDR2 SNEGSKA (reference sequence). The CDR3 is made up of 17 amino acids. Trimming took 3 bases from V and 2 from J; bases not matched to a gene: 13. DNA for the CDR3: TGCAGTGCTAGCCGGCCGAGCGGGGGGTTCGGTCAAGAGACCCAGTACTTC. It specifies CSASRPSGGFGQETQYF.

This clonotype was detected many times. The chain recombines TRBV5-1 with TRBJ2-1; 13 bases are a match to TRBD2. The CDR3 has 18 amino acids. J was trimmed by 2 bases and V by 0 bases; bases with no gene match: 5. Germline V lookup: CDR1 SGHRS, CDR2 YFSETQ. CDR3 in amino acids: CASSLGTSGGRTYNEQFF. In DNA, the CDR3 is TGCGCCAGCAGCTTGGGGACTAGCGGGGGAAGGACCTACAATGAGCAGTTCTTC.

The chain combines TRBV6-2 or TRBV6-3 with TRBJ2-3, with TRBD2 matching over 9 bases. CDR3 length: 15 residues. V trimming: 2 bases; J trimming: 3 bases; junction bases outside the gene matches: 3. The germline gives CDR1 MNHEY, CDR2 SVGEGT. CDR3 region: CASSYEGLATDTQYF. The DNA for the CDR3 is TGTGCCAGCAGTTACGAGGGACTAGCAACAGATACGCAGTATTTT.

The J gene is TRBJ2-4, the V gene TRBV20-1, with D tentatively TRBD2 (5 bases). The germline V gene encodes CDR1 DFQATT and CDR2 SNEGSKA (reference sequence). V lost 6 bases, J lost 8 bases, and 17 bases lay in between. The CDR3 consists of 13 residues. CDR3 protein: CSATSGSGDIQYF. The CDR3 DNA reads as TGCAGTGCCACCTCCGGGTCCGGGGACATTCAGTACTTC.

This clonotype has at least ten counts. This chain links TRBV12-3 or TRBV12-4 with TRBJ2-5; D is ambiguous. The CDR3 loop spans 11 amino acids. The ends were cut back, 5 bases at V and 4 bases at J, with 5 bases in the middle. Written as DNA, the CDR3 is TGTGCCAGCAGTACATTAGAGACCCAGTACTTC. It encodes CASSTLETQYF.